A selection of T cell receptor beta chains follows, all from one sample in a study of T cells after posttransplantation cyclophosphamide. Assay: immunoSEQ multiplex PCR; the TCRdb copy retains only in-frame clones and omits some. The data hold about 47,000 clones, with around 91% observed a single time. The specimen was PBMCs. Every receptor here comes from a woman between 50 and 59 years old in good health and a related stem cell transplant donor. Both conserved end residues are part of each CDR3. The D gene is left open where the match is weak. Size is omitted from some rows. Given values are once, few, many or a class for expanded clones.

v_call	clone_size	d_call	j_call	cdr3_nt	cdr3_aa
TRBV28	-	TRBD1	TRBJ1-5	TGTGCCAGCAGTCCCCAGGGGGCCATGGGACAGCCCCAGCATTTT	CASSPQGAMGQPQHF
TRBV18	few	-	TRBJ1-1	TGTGCCAGCTCACCAAGCAGGGAGGTAAGGACTGAAGCTTTCTTT	CASSPSREVRTEAFF
TRBV11-3	-	TRBD2	TRBJ2-2	TGTGCCAGCAGCTTAGATGCTAGCGGGGTCGTAAAGCTGTTTTTT	CASSLDASGVVKLFF
TRBV7-9	-	TRBD1	TRBJ2-1	TGTGCCAGCAGCTTGCTTCAGACAGGGGGGAATGAGCAGTTCTTC	CASSLLQTGGNEQFF
TRBV5-1	-	TRBD1	TRBJ1-1	TGCGCCAGCAGCCCTAGACAGGGTATGAACACTGAAGCTTTCTTT	CASSPRQGMNTEAFF
TRBV11-2	-	TRBD1	TRBJ1-2	TGTGCCAGCAGCGCCGGGGGCAGGGGGCGCCTCCATGGGGGCTACACCTTC	CASSAGGRGRLHGGYTF
TRBV5-5	-	-	TRBJ1-1	TGTGCCAGTAACATGGGGGGGGTGGACACTGAAGCTTTCTTT	CASNMGGVDTEAFF
TRBV7-6	once	TRBD2	TRBJ2-3	TGTGCCAGCAGCTCTAGCGGGGGGGGCCCAGATACGCAGTATTTT	CASSSSGGGPDTQYF
TRBV5-1	-	TRBD1	TRBJ1-1	TGCGCCAGCAGCTCGCCGACAGGGACCACTGAAGCTTTCTTT	CASSSPTGTTEAFF
TRBV10-2	-	TRBD2	TRBJ2-5	TGCGCCAGCAGTGAGTCCCCAGGCGGGGGGGAGACCCAGTACTTC	CASSESPGGGETQYF
TRBV5-4	-	TRBD1	TRBJ2-7	TGTGCCAGCAGCCAGGGACAGGTGTCCTACGAGCAGTACTTC	CASSQGQVSYEQYF
TRBV27	-	-	TRBJ1-1	TGTGCCAGCAGACAGACAGAGGTTTACACTGAAGCTTTCTTT	CASRQTEVYTEAFF
TRBV7-3	-	-	TRBJ2-1	TGTGCCAGCAGCCTAGGCGGGGTCGGTGAGCAGTTCTTC	CASSLGGVGEQFF
TRBV5-1	-	TRBD1	TRBJ1-4	TGCGCCAGCAGCTTGGGCGACAGGGATAATGAAAAACTGTTTTTT	CASSLGDRDNEKLFF
TRBV15	once	-	TRBJ1-5	TGTGCCACCAGCAGGGACACCATCCGGAATCAGCCCCAGCATTTT	CATSRDTIRNQPQHF
TRBV19	-	-	TRBJ1-5	TGTGCCAGTATGGGAGGACCAGGACGATATCAGCCCCAGCATTTT	CASMGGPGRYQPQHF
TRBV5-6	-	-	TRBJ2-5	TGTGCCAGTGCCGGGGGAGGCCTGGAAGAGACCCAGTACTTC	CASAGGGLEETQYF
TRBV2	-	-	TRBJ1-2	TGTGCCAGCAGATTTAGCAGCCACTATGGCTACACCTTC	CASRFSSHYGYTF
TRBV27	-	-	TRBJ1-1	TGTGCCACCTGGTTACATTATGGGGGCCTGGACGGTGAAGCTTTCTTT	CATWLHYGGLDGEAFF
TRBV19	once	TRBD2	TRBJ2-5	TGTGCCAGTAGTTTACCGACTAGCGGGGGGGCCATTCTGTACTTC	CASSLPTSGGAILYF
TRBV30	-	TRBD1	TRBJ2-4	TGTGCCTGGGGGACAGGGCGGGCAAAAAACATTCAGTACTTC	CAWGTGRAKNIQYF
TRBV5-4	-	-	TRBJ2-1	TGTGCCAGCAGCTTGGAGGAGGGTAGAGACAATGAGCAGTTCTTC	CASSLEEGRDNEQFF
TRBV6-5	-	-	TRBJ2-7	TGTGCCAGCAGTTACGGAGGGGGCGGATACGAGCAGTACTTC	CASSYGGGGYEQYF
TRBV6-1	-	-	TRBJ2-2	TGTGCCAGCAGTGAATCAGCGGGACAGAACACCGGGGAGCTGTTTTTT	CASSESAGQNTGELFF
TRBV7-8	-	TRBD1	TRBJ2-3	TGTGCCAGCAGCATCTACGCTTTAACCGGGACAGGGTACTCAGATACGCAGTATTTT	CASSIYALTGTGYSDTQYF
TRBV19	-	TRBD1	TRBJ2-3	TGTGCCAGTAGTATCGGACAGGGGGCGGGAGATACGCAGTATTTT	CASSIGQGAGDTQYF
TRBV6-4	-	TRBD1	TRBJ1-2	TGTGCCAGCAGTCAGGACAGGGCCTATGGCTACACCTTC	CASSQDRAYGYTF
TRBV6-5	-	-	TRBJ1-5	TGTGCCAGCAGTTTCAGGGATAGCAATCAGCCCCAGCATTTT	CASSFRDSNQPQHF
TRBV19	few	TRBD1	TRBJ1-5	TGTGCCAGCAACGGACAGGGTGATCAGCCCCAGCATTTT	CASNGQGDQPQHF
TRBV9	-	-	TRBJ1-4	TGTGCCAGCAGCCCCAGGGAGGGCATTAATGAAAAACTGTTTTTT	CASSPREGINEKLFF
TRBV11-2	-	-	TRBJ2-1	TGTGCCAGCAGCTTAGATCTAACACCTAGCAAGTTCTTC	CASSLDLTPSKFF
TRBV6-5	once	TRBD1	TRBJ2-1	TGTGCCAGCAGTCGCCCGACAGGGAATGAGCAGTTCTTC	CASSRPTGNEQFF
TRBV19	-	-	TRBJ1-1	TGTGCCAGTAGTATCGGAACAGGTATTGAAGCTTTCTTT	CASSIGTGIEAFF
TRBV5-1	-	-	TRBJ1-4	TGCGCCAGCAGCTCGTCAGGTGTCACTAATGAAAAACTGTTTTTT	CASSSSGVTNEKLFF
TRBV18	-	-	TRBJ2-5	TGTGCCAGCTCACCAAGGAGGGAGGAGACCCAGTACTTC	CASSPRREETQYF
TRBV11-2	-	-	TRBJ2-5	TGTGCCAGCAGCTGGGTGGCGGGGAAAGGCAGGCAAGAGACCCAGTACTTC	CASSWVAGKGRQETQYF
TRBV4-2	-	TRBD2	TRBJ2-2	TGTGCCAGCAGCCAAAGGGGACTAGCGGACCTCACCGGGGAGCTGTTTTTT	CASSQRGLADLTGELFF
TRBV5-6	-	-	TRBJ2-7	TGTGCCAGCAGCCCGAGGTGGAGGGGGCCTGTCCTGTACTTC	CASSPRWRGPVLYF
TRBV7-2	-	TRBD2	TRBJ2-1	TGTGCCAGCAGCTTGGCTAGCGGGGGGGCCCATGAGCAGTTCTTC	CASSLASGGAHEQFF
TRBV29-1	-	-	TRBJ2-7	TGCAGCGTTGTAACAGGGCCGTACGAGCAGTACTTC	CSVVTGPYEQYF
TRBV11-2	few	-	TRBJ1-4	TGTGCCAGCAGCTTAGAAGTGAGAGGAGGAGAAAAACTGTTTTTT	CASSLEVRGGEKLFF
TRBV19	-	-	TRBJ1-5	TGTGCCAGTAGTATCTGGGGAGTTAGCAATCAGCCCCAGCATTTT	CASSIWGVSNQPQHF
TRBV27	-	-	TRBJ1-4	TGTGCCAGCACCACCGGTTGGGGCCCTAATGAAAAACTGTTTTTT	CASTTGWGPNEKLFF
TRBV11-2	once	-	TRBJ2-1	TGTGCCAGCAGCTGGGAGCACAATGAGCAGTTCTTC	CASSWEHNEQFF
TRBV6-6	-	TRBD1	TRBJ1-2	TGTGCCAGCAGGGGATTGGGGACAGGGGGCGGCGGCTACACCTTC	CASRGLGTGGGGYTF
TRBV5-6	-	TRBD1	TRBJ1-2	TGTGCCAGCAGCAGGGCAGGGGGATCTAACTATGGCTACACCTTC	CASSRAGGSNYGYTF
TRBV2	few	TRBD2	TRBJ2-5	TGTGCCAGCCGGGCCAGCGGGGGCTCCGGGTCTGAGACCCAGTACTTC	CASRASGGSGSETQYF
TRBV29-1	-	-	TRBJ2-5	TGCAGCGTTCCTGTGGGGCTCCTTCAAGAGACCCAGTACTTC	CSVPVGLLQETQYF
TRBV15	-	-	TRBJ2-5	TGTGCCACCAGCAGAGTAATAGGGACTCCCGCTGGAGAGACCCAGTACTTC	CATSRVIGTPAGETQYF